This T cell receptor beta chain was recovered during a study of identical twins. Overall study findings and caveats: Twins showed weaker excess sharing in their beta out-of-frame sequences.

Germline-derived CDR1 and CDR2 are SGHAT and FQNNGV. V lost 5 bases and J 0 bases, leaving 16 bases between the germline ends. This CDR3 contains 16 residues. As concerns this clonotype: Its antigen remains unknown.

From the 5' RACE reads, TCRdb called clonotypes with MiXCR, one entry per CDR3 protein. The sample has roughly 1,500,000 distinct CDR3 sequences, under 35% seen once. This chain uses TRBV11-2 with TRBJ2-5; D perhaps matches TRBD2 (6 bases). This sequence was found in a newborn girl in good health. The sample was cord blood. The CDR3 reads CASSVSGTRHQETQYF. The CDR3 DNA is TGTGCCAGCAGCGTCTCAGGGACTCGACACCAAGAGACCCAGTACTTC.